This T cell receptor beta chain was identified in a study of CD8+ T cells in alopecia areata (dated by TCRdb to the late 2010s). With regard to the full study: The treated patients took part in an open-label pilot trial in which moderate-to-severe alopecia areata was treated with oral tofacitinib at 5 to 10 mg twice daily. Tofacitinib was given for 6 to 18 months, followed by 6 months of follow-up off drug to assess delayed response and recurrence. Scalp clonality was compared across normal scalp (n=4), patchy alopecia areata scalp (n=8), and alopecia totalis/universalis scalp (n=8). Patients on tofacitinib were biopsied at baseline and after 4 and 24 weeks of treatment, and several of the patients also had a later scalp biopsy. In both human patients and the C3H/HeJ mouse model, the study applied high-throughput TCRbeta sequencing to look at T cell clonal expansion in alopecia areata. TCRbeta CDR3 regions were amplified by immunoSEQ multiplex PCR using 35 Vbeta forward and 13 Jbeta reverse primers. On the human side, TCRbeta sequencing was run on scalp tissue and on sorted CD4+ and CD8+ peripheral blood T cells from healthy controls and from alopecia areata patients with either patchy or totalis/universalis disease. RNA was obtained with the PAXgene miRNA kit for fixed scalp, the miRNeasy kit for PBMCs, and the RNeasy kit for mouse skin. Paper-wide results and their limitations: Unlike mouse skin, which is dominated by gammadelta T cells, normal human skin has resident alphabeta T cells that are also sequenced, and this complicates analysis of the scalp TCR repertoire. Compared with normal scalp, lesional scalp, particularly in alopecia totalis/universalis, had higher clonality and more expanded CD8+ clones, which suggests antigenic drive. Shared TCR sequences between patients were less evident than in mice, which may be partly attributable to HLA diversity in the patient population.

This clone has more than one count but fewer than ten. The specificity of this receptor is unknown. Base qualities are not recorded, but no much larger clone differs from it by a single base. In the paper's terms, the time point label means: baseline before oral tofacitinib. Peripheral blood and lesional scalp punch biopsies were obtained from patients with alopecia areata. After PBMCs were isolated by density centrifugation and stained for CD3, CD4 and CD8, a FACSAria was used to sort CD4+ and CD8+ T cells. Receptor libraries were prepared by the immunoSEQ multiplex PCR assay. To provide template for TCR sequencing, every sample had RNA extracted and reverse transcribed into cDNA. First-strand cDNA was synthesized with SuperScript III using a 2:1 mix of oligo-dT and random hexamers. A synthetic immune receptor repertoire was used to assess amplification bias, and residual bias was removed computationally. In the original analysis: Raw reads were preprocessed for error removal, and CDR3 was defined according to IMGT conventions as running from the conserved cysteine to phenylalanine. Clonality was calculated as 1 minus Shannon entropy normalized by log2 of the number of productive unique TCRs. Whether scalp clones were CD4 or CD8 was inferred by matching scalp TCRbeta sequences against CD4 and CD8 repertoires sorted from blood. In its TCRdb copy, this immuneACCESS table keeps in-frame sequences only and misses some clones. Where compared with another copy, unresolved V genes explain less than half of these, and the others have no known cause. Clone size and the V and J calls come from that table; the DNA yielded D and trimming. The sample table lists some 170,000 clones, 59% of them with a count of one. Roughly 15% of the sample goes to the ten largest clones.

Taken from cysteine to phenylalanine, the CDR3 has 11 residues. The kept DNA is CDR3 alone, 33 bases in frame from the first base. V gives up 6 bases and J gives up 3 bases, and the segment between their germline ends measures 6 bases. For CDR1 and CDR2, the germline V gene lists MNHEY and SVGAGI. This receptor chain uses TRBV6-5 and TRBJ2-7; TRBD2 is a weak D gene call, 5 bases matching. This TCR derives from a human donor with alopecia areata. The source was CD4+ T cells sorted from blood, collected at week 0. The CDR3 in this case is CASSRGYEQYF. DNA sequence: TGTGCCAGCAGCCGGGGCTACGAGCAGTACTTC.